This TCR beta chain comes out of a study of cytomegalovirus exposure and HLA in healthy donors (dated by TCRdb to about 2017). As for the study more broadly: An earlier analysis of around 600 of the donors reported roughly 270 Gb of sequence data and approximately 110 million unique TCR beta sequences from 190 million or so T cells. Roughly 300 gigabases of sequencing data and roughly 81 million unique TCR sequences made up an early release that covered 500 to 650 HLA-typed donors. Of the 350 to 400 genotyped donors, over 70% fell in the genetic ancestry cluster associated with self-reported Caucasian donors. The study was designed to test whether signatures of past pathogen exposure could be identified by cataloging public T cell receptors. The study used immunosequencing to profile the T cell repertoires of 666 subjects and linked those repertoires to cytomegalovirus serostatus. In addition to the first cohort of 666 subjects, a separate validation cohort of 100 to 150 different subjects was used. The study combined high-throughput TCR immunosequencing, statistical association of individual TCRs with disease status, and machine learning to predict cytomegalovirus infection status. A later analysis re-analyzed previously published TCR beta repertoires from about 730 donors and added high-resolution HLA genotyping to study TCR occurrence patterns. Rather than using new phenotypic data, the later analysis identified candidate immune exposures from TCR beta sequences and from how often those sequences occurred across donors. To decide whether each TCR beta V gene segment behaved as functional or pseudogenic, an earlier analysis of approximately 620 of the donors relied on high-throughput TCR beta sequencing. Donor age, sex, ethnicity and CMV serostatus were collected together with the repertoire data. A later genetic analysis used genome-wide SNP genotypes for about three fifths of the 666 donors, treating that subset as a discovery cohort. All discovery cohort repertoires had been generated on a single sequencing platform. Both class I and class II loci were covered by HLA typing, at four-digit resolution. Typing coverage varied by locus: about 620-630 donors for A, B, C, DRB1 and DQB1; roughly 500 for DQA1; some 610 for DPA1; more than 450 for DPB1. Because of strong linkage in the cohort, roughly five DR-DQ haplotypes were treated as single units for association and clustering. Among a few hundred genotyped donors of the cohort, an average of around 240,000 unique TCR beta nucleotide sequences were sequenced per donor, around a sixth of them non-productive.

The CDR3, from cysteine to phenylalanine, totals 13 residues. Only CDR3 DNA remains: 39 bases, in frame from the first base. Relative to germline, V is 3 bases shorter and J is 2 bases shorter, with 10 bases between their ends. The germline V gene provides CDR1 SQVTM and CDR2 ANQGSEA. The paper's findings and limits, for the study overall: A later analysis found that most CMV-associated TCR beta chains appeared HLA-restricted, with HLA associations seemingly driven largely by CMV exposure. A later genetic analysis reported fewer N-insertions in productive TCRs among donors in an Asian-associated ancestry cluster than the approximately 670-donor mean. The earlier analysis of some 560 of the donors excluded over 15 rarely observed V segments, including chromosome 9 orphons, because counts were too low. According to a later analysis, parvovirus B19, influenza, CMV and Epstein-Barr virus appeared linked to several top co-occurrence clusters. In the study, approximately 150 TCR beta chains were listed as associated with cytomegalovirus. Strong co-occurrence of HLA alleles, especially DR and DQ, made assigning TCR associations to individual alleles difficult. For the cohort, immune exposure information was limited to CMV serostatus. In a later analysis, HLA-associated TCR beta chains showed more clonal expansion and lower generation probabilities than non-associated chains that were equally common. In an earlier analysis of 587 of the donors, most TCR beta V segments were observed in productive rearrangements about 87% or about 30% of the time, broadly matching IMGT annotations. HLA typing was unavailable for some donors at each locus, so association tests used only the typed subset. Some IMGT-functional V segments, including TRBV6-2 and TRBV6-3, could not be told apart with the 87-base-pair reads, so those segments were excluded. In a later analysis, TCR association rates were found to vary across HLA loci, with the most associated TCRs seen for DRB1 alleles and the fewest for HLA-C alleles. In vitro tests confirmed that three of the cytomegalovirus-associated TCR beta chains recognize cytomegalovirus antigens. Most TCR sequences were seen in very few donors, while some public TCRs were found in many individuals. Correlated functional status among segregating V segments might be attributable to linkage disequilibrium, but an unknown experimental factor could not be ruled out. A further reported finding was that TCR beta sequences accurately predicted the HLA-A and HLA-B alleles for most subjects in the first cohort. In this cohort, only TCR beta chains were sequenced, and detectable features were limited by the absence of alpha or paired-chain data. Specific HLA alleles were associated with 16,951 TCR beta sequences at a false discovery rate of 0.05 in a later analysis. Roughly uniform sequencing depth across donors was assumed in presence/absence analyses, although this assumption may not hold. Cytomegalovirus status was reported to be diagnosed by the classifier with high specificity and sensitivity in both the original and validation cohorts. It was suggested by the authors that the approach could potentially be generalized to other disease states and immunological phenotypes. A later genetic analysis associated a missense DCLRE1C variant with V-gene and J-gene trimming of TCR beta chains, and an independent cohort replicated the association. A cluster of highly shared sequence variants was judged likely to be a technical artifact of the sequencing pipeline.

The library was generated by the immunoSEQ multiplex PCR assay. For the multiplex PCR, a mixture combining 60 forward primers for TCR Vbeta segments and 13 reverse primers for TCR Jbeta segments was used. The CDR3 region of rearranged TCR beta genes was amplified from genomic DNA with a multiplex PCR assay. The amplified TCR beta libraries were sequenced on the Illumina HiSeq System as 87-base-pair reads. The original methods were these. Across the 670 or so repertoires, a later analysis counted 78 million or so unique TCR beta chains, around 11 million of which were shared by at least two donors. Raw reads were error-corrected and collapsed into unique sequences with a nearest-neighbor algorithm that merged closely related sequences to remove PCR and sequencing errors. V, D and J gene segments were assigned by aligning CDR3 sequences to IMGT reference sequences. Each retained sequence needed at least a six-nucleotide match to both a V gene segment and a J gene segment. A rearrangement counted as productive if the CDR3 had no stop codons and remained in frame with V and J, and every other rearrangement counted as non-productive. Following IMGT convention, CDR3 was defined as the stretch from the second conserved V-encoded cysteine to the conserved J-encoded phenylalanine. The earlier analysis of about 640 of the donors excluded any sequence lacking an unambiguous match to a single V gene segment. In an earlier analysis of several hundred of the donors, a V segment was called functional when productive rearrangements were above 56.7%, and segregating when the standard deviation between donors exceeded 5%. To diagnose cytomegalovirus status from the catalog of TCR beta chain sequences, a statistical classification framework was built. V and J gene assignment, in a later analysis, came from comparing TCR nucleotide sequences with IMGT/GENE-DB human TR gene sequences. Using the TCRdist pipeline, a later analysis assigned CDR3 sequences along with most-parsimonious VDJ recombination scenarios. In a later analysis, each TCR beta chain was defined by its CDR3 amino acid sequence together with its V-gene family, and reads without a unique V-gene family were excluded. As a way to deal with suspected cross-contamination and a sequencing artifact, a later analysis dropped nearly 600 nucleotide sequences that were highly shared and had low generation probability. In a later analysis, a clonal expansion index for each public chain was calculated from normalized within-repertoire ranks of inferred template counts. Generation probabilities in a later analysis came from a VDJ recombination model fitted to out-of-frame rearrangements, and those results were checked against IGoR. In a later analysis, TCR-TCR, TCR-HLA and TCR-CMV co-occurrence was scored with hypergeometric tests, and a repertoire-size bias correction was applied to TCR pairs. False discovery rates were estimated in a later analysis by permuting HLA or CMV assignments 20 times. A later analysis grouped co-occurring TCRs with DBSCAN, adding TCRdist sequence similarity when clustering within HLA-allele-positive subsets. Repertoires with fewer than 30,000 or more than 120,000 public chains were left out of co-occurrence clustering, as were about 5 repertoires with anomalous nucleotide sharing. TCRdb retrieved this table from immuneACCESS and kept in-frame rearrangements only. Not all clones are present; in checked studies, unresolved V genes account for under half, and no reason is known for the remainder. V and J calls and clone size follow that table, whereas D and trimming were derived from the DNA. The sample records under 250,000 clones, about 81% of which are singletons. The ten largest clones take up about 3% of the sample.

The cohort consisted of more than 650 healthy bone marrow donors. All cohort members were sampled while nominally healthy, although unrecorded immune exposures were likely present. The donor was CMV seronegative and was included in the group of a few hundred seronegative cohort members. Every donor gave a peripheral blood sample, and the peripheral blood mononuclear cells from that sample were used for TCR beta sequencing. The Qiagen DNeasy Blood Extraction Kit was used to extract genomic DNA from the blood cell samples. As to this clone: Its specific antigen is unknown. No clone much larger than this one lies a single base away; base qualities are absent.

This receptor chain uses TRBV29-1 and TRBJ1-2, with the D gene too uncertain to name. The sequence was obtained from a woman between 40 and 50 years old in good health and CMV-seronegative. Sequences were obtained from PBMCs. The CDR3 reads CSVDKTANYGYTF. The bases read TGCAGCGTTGATAAAACAGCCAACTATGGCTACACCTTC. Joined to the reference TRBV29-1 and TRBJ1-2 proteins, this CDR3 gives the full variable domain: SAVISQKPSRDICQRGTSLTIQCQVDSQVTMMFWYRQQPGQSLTLIATANQGSEATYESGFVIDKFPISRPNLTFSTLTVSNMSPEDSSIYLCSVDKTANYGYTFGSGTRLTVV.